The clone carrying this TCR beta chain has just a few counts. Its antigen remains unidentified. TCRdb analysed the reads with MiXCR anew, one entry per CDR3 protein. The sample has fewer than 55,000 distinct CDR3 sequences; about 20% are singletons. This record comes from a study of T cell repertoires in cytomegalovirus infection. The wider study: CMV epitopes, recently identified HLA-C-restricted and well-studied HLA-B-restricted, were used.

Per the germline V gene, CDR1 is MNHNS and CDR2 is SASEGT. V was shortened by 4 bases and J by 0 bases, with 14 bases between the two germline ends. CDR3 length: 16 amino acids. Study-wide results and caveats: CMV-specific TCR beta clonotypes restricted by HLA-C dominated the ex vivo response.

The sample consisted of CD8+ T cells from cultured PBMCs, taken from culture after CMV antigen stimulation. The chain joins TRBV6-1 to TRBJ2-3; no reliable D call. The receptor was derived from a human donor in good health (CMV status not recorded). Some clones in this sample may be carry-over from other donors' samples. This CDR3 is CASSVQIQPSTDTQYF. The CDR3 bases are TGTGCCAGCAGTGTTCAGATTCAGCCTAGCACAGATACGCAGTATTTT.